The clone carrying this T cell receptor beta chain appeared a few times. Its antigen is unknown. The study excluded patients with uncontrolled infection, other autoimmune disease, pregnancy or lactation. The data were taken from a study of T cells in Graves' hyperthyroidism and ophthalmopathy. Findings and limits, study-wide: Ophthalmopathy cases were set apart from stable hyperthyroidism by a 13 V-J model. Onset of ophthalmopathy came a median 6.5 months after the model predicted it.

The germline V gene encodes CDR1 MNHNY and CDR2 SVGAGI (reference sequence). The CDR3 length is 14 residues. V lost 11 bases, J lost 1 base, and 8 bases stayed unmatched. From RNA transcripts, TCR beta CDR3 regions were amplified. Using the HTBI primer set, a first-round RT-PCR was run on the TCR CDR3. TCRdb passed the multiplex PCR reads through MiXCR, listing each CDR3 protein once. The table has more than 500,000 distinct CDR3 sequences, 46% seen once. Sequenced material: peripheral blood or thyroid tissue (not recorded which). The receptor comes from an adult woman with Graves' disease, either hyperthyroidism or ophthalmopathy (not recorded which). This chain joins TRBV6-6 and TRBJ1-1; 9 positions agree with TRBD1. Here the CDR3 reads CAAYGTGRNTEAFF. CDR3 nucleotides: TGTGCCGCGTACGGGACAGGGAGGAACACTGAAGCTTTCTTT.